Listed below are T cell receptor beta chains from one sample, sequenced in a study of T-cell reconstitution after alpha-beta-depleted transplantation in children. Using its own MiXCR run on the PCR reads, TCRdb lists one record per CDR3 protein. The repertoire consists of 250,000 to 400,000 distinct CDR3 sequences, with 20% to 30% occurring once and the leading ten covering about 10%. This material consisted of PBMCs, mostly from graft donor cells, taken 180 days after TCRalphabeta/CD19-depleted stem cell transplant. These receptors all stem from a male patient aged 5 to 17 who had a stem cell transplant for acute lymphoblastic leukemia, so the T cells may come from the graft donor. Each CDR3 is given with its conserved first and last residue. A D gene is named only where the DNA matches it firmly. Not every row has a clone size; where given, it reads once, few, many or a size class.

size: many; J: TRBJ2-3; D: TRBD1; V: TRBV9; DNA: TGTGCCAGCAGCACGGGACAGGGGACAGATACGCAGTATTTT; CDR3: CASSTGQGTDTQYF
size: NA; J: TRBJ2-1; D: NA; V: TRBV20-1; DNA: TGCAGTGCTAGAGGGCTCGGGACCTCCTACAATGAGCAGTTCTTC; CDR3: CSARGLGTSYNEQFF
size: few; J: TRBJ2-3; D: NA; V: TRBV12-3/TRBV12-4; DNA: TGTGCCAGCAGCCCCACCAATTCGGATACGCAGTATTTT; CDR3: CASSPTNSDTQYF
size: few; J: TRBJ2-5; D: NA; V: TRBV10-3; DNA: TGTGCCATCAGTGAGTCCGGACAGAAAGAGACCCAGTACTTC; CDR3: CAISESGQKETQYF
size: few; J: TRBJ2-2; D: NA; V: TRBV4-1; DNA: TGCGCCAGCAGCCACGCATACACTAAATACCCGGTGGCCGGGGAGCTGTTTTTT; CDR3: CASSHAYTKYPVAGELFF
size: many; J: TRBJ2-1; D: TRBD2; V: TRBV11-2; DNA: TGTGCCAGCAATTTCGTGGCGGGAGGGCCCGGTGAGCAGTTCTTC; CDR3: CASNFVAGGPGEQFF
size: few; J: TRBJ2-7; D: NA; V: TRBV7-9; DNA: TGTGCCAGCAGCCCCCCGGGGGCGCAGGTCGGGGTTTACGAGCAGTACTTC; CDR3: CASSPPGAQVGVYEQYF
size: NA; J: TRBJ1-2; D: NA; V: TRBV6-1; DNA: TGTGCCAGCACCCCAGGGGTAGGAGCTAACTATGGCGACACCTTC; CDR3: CASTPGVGANYGDTF
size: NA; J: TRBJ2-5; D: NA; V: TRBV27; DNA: TGTGCCAGCAGTTTATTGCCCCCTGGACTGGGAGAGACCCAGTACTTC; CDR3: CASSLLPPGLGETQYF
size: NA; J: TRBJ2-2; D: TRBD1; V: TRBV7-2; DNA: TGTGCCAGCAGCCCCGGACAGGGGACGAACACCGGGGAGCTGTTTTTT; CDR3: CASSPGQGTNTGELFF
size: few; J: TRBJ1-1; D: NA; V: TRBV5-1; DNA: TGCGCCAGCAGCTTGAGCAGGGGAGGCACTGAAGCTTTCTTT; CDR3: CASSLSRGGTEAFF
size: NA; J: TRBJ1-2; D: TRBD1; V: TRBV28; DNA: TGTGCCAGCAGTCTTAGACAGGGCGGCTATGGCTACACCTTC; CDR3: CASSLRQGGYGYTF
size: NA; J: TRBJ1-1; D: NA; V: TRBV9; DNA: TGTGCCAGCAGCGTAGGTCGGGAAAGGGACACTGAAGCTTTCTTT; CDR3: CASSVGRERDTEAFF
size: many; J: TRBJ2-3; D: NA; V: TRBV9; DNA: TGTGCCAGCAGCGACACCTTCGCCGGGCGACCCACAGATACGCAGTATTTT; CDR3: CASSDTFAGRPTDTQYF
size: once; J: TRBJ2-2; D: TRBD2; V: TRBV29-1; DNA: TGCAGCGTTGCAGGTCTACGGGAGGTCTCCGGGGAGCTGTTTTTT; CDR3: CSVAGLREVSGELFF
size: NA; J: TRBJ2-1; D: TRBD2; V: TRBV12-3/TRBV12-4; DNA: TGTGCCAGCAGTTTAAGGACTGAACTAGCGGGAGGGTTCAATGAGCAGTTCTTC; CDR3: CASSLRTELAGGFNEQFF
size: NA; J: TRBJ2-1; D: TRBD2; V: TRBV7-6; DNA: TGTGCCAGCAGCTTAGAGGAGGGACTAGCGGGCTACAATGAGCAGTTCTTC; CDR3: CASSLEEGLAGYNEQFF
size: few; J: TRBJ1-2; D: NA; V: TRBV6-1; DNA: TGTGCCAGCATCGCCGGGGGAACTAACTATGGCTACACCTTC; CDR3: CASIAGGTNYGYTF
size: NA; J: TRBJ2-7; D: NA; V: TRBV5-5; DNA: TGTGCCAGCAGTATAAGGACCTACGAGCAGTACTTC; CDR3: CASSIRTYEQYF
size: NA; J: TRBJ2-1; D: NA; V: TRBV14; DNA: TGTGCCAGCAGCCAAGAAGCAGGGTTGAACAATGAGCAGTTCTTC; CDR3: CASSQEAGLNNEQFF
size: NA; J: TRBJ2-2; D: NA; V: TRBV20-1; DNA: TGCAGCCAAAAGAGATCCACCGGGGAGCTGTTTTTT; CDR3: CSQKRSTGELFF
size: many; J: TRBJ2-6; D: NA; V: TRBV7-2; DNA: TGTGCCAGCAGCTCGAGGAGGGCCTCTGGGGCCAACGTCCTGACTTTC; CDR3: CASSSRRASGANVLTF
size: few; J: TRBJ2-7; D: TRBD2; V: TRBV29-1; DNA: TGCAGCGTTGTCCCACTAGCGGCATCCTACGAGCAGTACTTC; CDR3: CSVVPLAASYEQYF
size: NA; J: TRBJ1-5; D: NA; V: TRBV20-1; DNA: TGCAGTGCGCCCAGCGGAGTTAGCAATCAGCCCCAGCATTTT; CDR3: CSAPSGVSNQPQHF
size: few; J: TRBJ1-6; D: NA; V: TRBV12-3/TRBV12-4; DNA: TGTGCCAGCAGTTCCGCGATGGTATCACCCCTCCACTTT; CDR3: CASSSAMVSPLHF
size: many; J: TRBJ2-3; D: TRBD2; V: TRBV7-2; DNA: TGTGCCCCGGATGGACTAGCGGGGGCAGATACGCAGTATTTT; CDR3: CAPDGLAGADTQYF
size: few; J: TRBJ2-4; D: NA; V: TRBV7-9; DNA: TGTGCCAGCAGCCCCAAGACAGCCCTTCGGAATGACATTCAGTACTTC; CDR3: CASSPKTALRNDIQYF
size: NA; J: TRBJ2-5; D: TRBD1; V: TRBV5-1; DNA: TGCGCCAGCGGCGAGGGACAGGCGCAAGAGACCCAGTACTTC; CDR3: CASGEGQAQETQYF
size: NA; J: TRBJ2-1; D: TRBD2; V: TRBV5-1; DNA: TGCGCCAGCAGCTCACGGGGGGGGCTTATCTACAATGAGCAGTTCTTC; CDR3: CASSSRGGLIYNEQFF
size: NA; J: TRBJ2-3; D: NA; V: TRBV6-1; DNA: TGTGCCAGCAGTGTGGGGGACCACACAGATACGCAGTATTTT; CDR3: CASSVGDHTDTQYF
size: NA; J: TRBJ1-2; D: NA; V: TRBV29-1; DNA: TGCAGCGCCCGGAGGGAAACTAACTATGGCTACACCTTC; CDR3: CSARRETNYGYTF
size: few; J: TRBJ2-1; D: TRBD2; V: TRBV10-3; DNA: TGTGCCATCAGTGAGCACACTAGCGGGAGGGAGCATGAGCAGTTCTTC; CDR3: CAISEHTSGREHEQFF
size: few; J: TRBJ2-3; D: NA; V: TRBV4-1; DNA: TGCGCCAGCAGCCAAGATCCCCCAGATACGCAGTATTTT; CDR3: CASSQDPPDTQYF
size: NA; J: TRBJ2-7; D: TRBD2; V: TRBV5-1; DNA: TGCGCCAGCAGCTGGCCCCCCGGGAGGGCCCAGCCCAGCTCCTACGAGCAGTACTTC; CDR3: CASSWPPGRAQPSSYEQYF
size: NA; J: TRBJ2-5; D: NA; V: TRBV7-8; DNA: TGTGCCAGCAGTCCGACGCGGGGAGAGACCCAGTACTTC; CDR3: CASSPTRGETQYF
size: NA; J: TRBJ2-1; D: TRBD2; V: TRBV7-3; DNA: TGTGCCAGCAGCACCCCTAGCGGGAGGAACAATGAGCAGTTCTTC; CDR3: CASSTPSGRNNEQFF
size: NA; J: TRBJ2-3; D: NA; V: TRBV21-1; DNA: TGTGCCAGCAGCAAAGATGGCCGCCTTAGCACAGATACGCAGTATTTT; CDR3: CASSKDGRLSTDTQYF
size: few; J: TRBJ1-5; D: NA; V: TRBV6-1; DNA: TGTGCCAGCAGTGTGGCTTGGAGTAGCAATCAGCCCCAGCATTTT; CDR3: CASSVAWSSNQPQHF
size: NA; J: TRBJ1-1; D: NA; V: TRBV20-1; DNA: TGCAGTGCTAGCCCTTGGGGGGGAGGGGACACTGAAGCTTTCTTT; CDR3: CSASPWGGGDTEAFF
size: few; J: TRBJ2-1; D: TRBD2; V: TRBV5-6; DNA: TGTGCCAGCAGCTTTCTAGCGGGCCCCTACAATGAGCAGTTCTTC; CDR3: CASSFLAGPYNEQFF
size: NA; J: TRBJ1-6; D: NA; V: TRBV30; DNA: TGTGCCTCGCTGGGGGTCGGGCCCCTCCACTTT; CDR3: CASLGVGPLHF
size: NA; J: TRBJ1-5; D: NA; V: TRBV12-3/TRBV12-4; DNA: TGTGCCAGCAGTTTGGCCAGGGTGATACAGCCCCAGCATTTT; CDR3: CASSLARVIQPQHF
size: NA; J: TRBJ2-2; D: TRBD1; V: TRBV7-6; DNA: TGTGCCAGCAGCCCACAGGGGCGCGGGGAGCTGTTTTTT; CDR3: CASSPQGRGELFF
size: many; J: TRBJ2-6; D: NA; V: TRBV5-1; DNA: TGCGCCAGCAGCGCAGGGTCCTTGGCTGGGGCCAACGTCCTGACTTTC; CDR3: CASSAGSLAGANVLTF
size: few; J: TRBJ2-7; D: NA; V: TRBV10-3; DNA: TGTGCCATCAGTGTTGAATTTGGGCTAAACGAGCAGTACTTC; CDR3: CAISVEFGLNEQYF
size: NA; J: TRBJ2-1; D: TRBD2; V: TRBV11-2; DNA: TGTGCCAGCAGCTTAGATTACGTAATGGGACTAGGGCTAGATGAGCAGTTCTTC; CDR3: CASSLDYVMGLGLDEQFF
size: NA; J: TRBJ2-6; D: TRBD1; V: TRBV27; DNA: TGTGCCAGTAAATCGGGACAGCCTTCTTCTGGGGCCAACGTCCTGACTTTC; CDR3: CASKSGQPSSGANVLTF
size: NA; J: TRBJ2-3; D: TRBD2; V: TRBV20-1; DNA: TGCAGTGCTAGCGGTAACTCCGGGACTACTGCAGATACGCAGTATTTT; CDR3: CSASGNSGTTADTQYF
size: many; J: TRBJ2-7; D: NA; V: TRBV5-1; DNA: TGCGCCAGCAGCTTAATTCCCTACGAGCAGTACTTC; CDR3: CASSLIPYEQYF
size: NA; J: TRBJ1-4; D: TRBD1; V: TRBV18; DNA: TGTGCCAGCTCACTATACCTACGGGACAGTAATGAAAAACTGTTTTTT; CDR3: CASSLYLRDSNEKLFF
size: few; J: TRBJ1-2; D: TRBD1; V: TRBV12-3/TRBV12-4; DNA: TGTGCCAGCAGTCGAGGATTGACAGGGGAAGATGGCTACACCTTC; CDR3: CASSRGLTGEDGYTF
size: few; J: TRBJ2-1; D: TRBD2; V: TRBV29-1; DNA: TGCAGCGTTGAAGGCCGACTAGCGGGAATGAATGAGCAGTTCTTC; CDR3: CSVEGRLAGMNEQFF
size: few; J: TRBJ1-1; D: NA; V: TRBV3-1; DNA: TGTGCCAGCAGCTCTCAGGGAATCCCCATGAACACTGAAGCTTTCTTT; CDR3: CASSSQGIPMNTEAFF
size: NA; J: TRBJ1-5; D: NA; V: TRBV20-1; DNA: TGCAGTGCTAGCCCTCGTACGGACAATCAGCCCCAGCATTTT; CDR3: CSASPRTDNQPQHF